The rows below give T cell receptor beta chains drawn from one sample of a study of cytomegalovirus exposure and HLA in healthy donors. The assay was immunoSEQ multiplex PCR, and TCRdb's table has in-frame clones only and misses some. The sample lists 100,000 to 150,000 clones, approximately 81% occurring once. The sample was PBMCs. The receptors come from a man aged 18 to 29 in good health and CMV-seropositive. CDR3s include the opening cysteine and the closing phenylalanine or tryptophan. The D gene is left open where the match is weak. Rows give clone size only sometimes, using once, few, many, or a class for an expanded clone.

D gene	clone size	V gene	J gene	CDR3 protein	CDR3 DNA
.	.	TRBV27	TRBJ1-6	CASRPRGGNNSPLHF	TGTGCCAGCAGGCCCCGGGGAGGCAATAATTCACCCCTCCACTTT
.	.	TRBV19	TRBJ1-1	CASSNSVNTEAFF	TGTGCCAGTAGTAACAGTGTGAACACTGAAGCTTTCTTT
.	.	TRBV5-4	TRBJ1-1	CASRRPTGENTEAFF	TGTGCCAGCAGACGGCCGACGGGGGAAAACACTGAAGCTTTCTTT
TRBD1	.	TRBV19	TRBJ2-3	CASTVTGGSTDTQYF	TGTGCCAGTACCGTGACAGGGGGCAGCACAGATACGCAGTATTTT
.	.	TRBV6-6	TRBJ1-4	CASNPRGDTNEKLFF	TGTGCCAGCAACCCCCGGGGAGATACTAATGAAAAACTGTTTTTT
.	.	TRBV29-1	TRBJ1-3	CSVDSAGTGTFGNTIYF	TGCAGCGTTGATTCAGCTGGGACGGGGACATTTGGAAACACCATATATTTT
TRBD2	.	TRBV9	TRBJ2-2	CASSFSGARTGELFF	TGTGCCAGCAGCTTCAGCGGGGCGCGCACCGGGGAGCTGTTTTTT
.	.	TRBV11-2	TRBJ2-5	CASSLVPGQQETQYF	TGTGCCAGCAGCTTAGTACCAGGTCAACAAGAGACCCAGTACTTC
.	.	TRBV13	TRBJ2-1	CASSFRQGFGDEQFF	TGTGCCAGCAGCTTTAGGCAGGGGTTTGGGGATGAGCAGTTCTTC
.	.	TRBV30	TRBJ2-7	CAWNRDKTYEQYF	TGTGCCTGGAACCGGGACAAAACCTACGAGCAGTACTTC
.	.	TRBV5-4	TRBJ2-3	CASSFQARATDTQYF	TGTGCCAGCAGCTTCCAAGCTAGAGCCACAGATACGCAGTATTTT
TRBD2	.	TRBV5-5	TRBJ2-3	CASSPMAGGITDTQYF	TGTGCCAGCAGCCCGATGGCGGGAGGGATAACAGATACGCAGTATTTT
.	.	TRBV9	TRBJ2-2	CASSPVGNGRVVTGELFF	TGTGCCAGCAGCCCGGTCGGGAATGGCAGAGTCGTCACCGGGGAGCTGTTTTTT
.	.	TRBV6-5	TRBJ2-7	CASSYSGASYEQYF	TGTGCCAGCAGTTACTCAGGGGCCTCCTACGAGCAGTACTTC
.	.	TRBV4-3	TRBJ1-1	CASSRNLQVYDTEAFF	TGCGCCAGCAGCCGCAACTTACAGGTATACGACACTGAAGCTTTCTTT
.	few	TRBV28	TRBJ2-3	CASSFQLDRFTDTQYF	TGTGCCAGCAGTTTCCAACTCGACAGGTTCACAGATACGCAGTATTTT
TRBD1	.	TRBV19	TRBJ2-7	CARKPGQVYEQYF	TGTGCCAGGAAACCGGGACAGGTGTACGAGCAGTACTTC
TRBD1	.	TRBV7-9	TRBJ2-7	CASSLGGTGSNYEQYF	TGTGCCAGCAGCTTAGGCGGGACAGGGTCCAACTACGAGCAGTACTTC
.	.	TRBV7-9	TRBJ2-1	CASSPRDSYNEQFF	TGTGCCAGCAGCCCTCGGGACTCTTACAATGAGCAGTTCTTC
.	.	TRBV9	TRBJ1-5	CASSVGTGRDQPQHF	TGTGCCAGCAGCGTAGGCACAGGGAGGGATCAGCCCCAGCATTTT
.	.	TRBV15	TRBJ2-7	CATSRDHRTNYEQYF	TGTGCCACCAGCAGAGATCACAGAACCAACTACGAGCAGTACTTC
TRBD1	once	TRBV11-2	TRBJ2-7	CASSPLGRGLYEQYF	TGTGCCAGCAGCCCCCTCGGCAGGGGGCTCTACGAGCAGTACTTC
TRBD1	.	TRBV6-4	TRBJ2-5	CASSEAPQGLQYF	TGTGCCAGCAGTGAGGCCCCACAGGGGCTCCAGTACTTC
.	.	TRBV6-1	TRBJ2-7	CASRPGTDIAYEQYF	TGTGCCAGCAGACCCGGGACTGACATTGCCTACGAGCAGTACTTC
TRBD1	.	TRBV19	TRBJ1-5	CASRALRSDRLNQPQHF	TGTGCCAGTAGAGCCCTGAGGTCGGACAGGCTAAATCAGCCCCAGCATTTT
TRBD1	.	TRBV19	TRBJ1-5	CASSMGQVGGNQPQHF	TGTGCCAGTAGTATGGGACAGGTTGGGGGCAATCAGCCCCAGCATTTT
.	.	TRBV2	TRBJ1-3	CASSDVFRGSGNTIYF	TGTGCCAGCAGTGATGTCTTCAGGGGATCCGGAAACACCATATATTTT
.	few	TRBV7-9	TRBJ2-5	CASSLASGRETQYF	TGTGCCAGCAGCTTAGCGTCTGGGCGAGAGACCCAGTACTTC
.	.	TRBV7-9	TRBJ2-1	CASSLDADEQFF	TGTGCCAGCAGCTTAGATGCAGATGAGCAGTTCTTC
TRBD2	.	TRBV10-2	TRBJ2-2	CASSTVAGGPIGELFF	TGCGCCAGCAGCACAGTAGCGGGAGGGCCTATCGGGGAGCTGTTTTTT
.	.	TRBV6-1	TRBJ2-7	CASSKTGHLPLGQYF	TGTGCCAGCAGTAAGACAGGTCACCTACCGTTGGGGCAGTACTTC
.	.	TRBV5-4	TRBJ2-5	CASSQTLTASQETQYF	TGTGCCAGCAGCCAAACGTTGACAGCAAGCCAAGAGACCCAGTACTTC
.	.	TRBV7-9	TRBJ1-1	CASSLNRDSTEAFF	TGTGCCAGCAGCCTCAACAGGGATTCCACTGAAGCTTTCTTT
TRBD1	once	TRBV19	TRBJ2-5	CATRSPGQGAEETQYF	TGTGCCACTCGCTCACCGGGACAGGGGGCGGAAGAGACCCAGTACTTC
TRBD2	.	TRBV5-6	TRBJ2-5	CASSLRTSGGEETQYF	TGTGCCAGCAGCCTCCGGACTAGCGGGGGGGAAGAGACCCAGTACTTC
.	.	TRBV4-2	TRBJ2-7	CASSQHRQSEQYF	TGTGCCAGCAGCCAACACCGACAGAGCGAGCAGTACTTC
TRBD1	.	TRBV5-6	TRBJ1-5	CASSLGVRGFDQPQHF	TGTGCCAGCAGCTTGGGAGTCAGGGGGTTTGATCAGCCCCAGCATTTT
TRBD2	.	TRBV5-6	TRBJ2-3	CASIGNSGGAFRDTQYF	TGTGCCAGCATAGGAAATAGCGGGGGGGCCTTTCGAGATACGCAGTATTTT
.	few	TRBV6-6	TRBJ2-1	CASEGDPWSNNEQFF	TGTGCCAGCGAGGGGGACCCATGGTCCAACAATGAGCAGTTCTTC
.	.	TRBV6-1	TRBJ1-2	CASSEAVGGSDGYTF	TGTGCCAGCAGTGAAGCTGTTGGGGGCAGCGATGGCTACACCTTC
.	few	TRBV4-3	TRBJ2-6	CASSPDTPGTFGSGANVLTF	TGCGCCAGCAGCCCCGACACCCCCGGCACATTTGGGTCCGGGGCCAACGTCCTGACTTTC
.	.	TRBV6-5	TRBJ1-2	CASSLQGRFGYTF	TGTGCCAGCAGTTTACAGGGTAGGTTTGGCTACACCTTC
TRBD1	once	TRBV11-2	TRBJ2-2	CASSLDRAVTGELFF	TGTGCCAGCAGCCTCGACAGGGCCGTCACCGGGGAGCTGTTTTTT
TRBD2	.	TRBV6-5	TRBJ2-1	CASRTAGEDPDEQFF	TGTGCCAGCAGAACAGCGGGAGAGGACCCGGATGAGCAGTTCTTC
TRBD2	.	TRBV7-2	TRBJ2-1	CASWSGGSSYNEQFF	TGTGCCAGCTGGAGTGGCGGGAGCTCCTACAATGAGCAGTTCTTC